The 21 T cell receptor beta chains below all came from one sample that was sequenced in a study of blood T cell repertoires in COVID-19 (dated by TCRdb to 2020 to 2021). Library creation used the immunoSEQ multiplex PCR assay. The table comes from immuneACCESS by way of TCRdb, which keeps in-frame sequences with V and J called. Part of the clones is missing from these tables; in studies checked, under half for an unresolved V gene and the rest for unknown reasons. This sample is represented by under 95,000 clones; roughly 88% of them were singletons. The ten biggest clones cover around 3.3% of the sample. Sequenced sample: peripheral blood. The receptors derive from a woman aged 80 or over with COVID-19, enrolled during active disease.

The chain links TRBV29-1 to TRBJ2-2, with 9 bases aligning to TRBD1. Germline V gene lookup returns CDR1 SQVTM and CDR2 ANQGSEA. The CDR3 extends over 16 amino acids. V dropped 8 bases and J dropped 4; count of bases not matched to a gene: 14. CDR3 DNA sequence: TGCAGCTTCAACTCTGGGACAGGGTTGGCCACCGGGGAGCTGTTTTTT. Translated, it gives CSFNSGTGLATGELFF.

The rearrangement joins TRBV2 to TRBJ2-7; D remains unclear. V was pared by 6 bases and J by 3 bases, with 9 bases between. From germline, CDR1 is SNHLY and CDR2 FYNNEI. The CDR3 extends over 12 amino acids. CDR3 in amino acids: CASSPRIYEQYF. The CDR3 DNA follows: TGTGCCAGCAGCCCTAGAATCTACGAGCAGTACTTC.

CDR3 bases: TGTGCCAGCAGCCACAGGGGTGGTAATGAAAAACTGTTTTTT. This translates into CASSHRGGNEKLFF. The chain combines TRBV3-1 (or the pseudogene TRBV3-2) with TRBJ1-4; a possible D gene is TRBD1 (6 bases). CDR3 size: 14 residues. Germline CDR1 and CDR2: LGHDT and YNNKEL (reference sequence). V was cut by 3 bases and J by 4 bases, with 9 bases left in between.

The rearrangement links TRBV6-5 to TRBJ2-7, with 8 positions matching TRBD1. CDR3 size: 13 residues. Looked up from germline, CDR1 is MNHEY and CDR2 is SVGAGI. V lost 6 bases and J lost 0; bases outside the gene matches: 1. CDR3 in DNA: TGTGCCAGCAGAGGACAGGGCTCCTACGAGCAGTACTTC. This sequence encodes CASRGQGSYEQYF.

V usage is TRBV6-5 and J usage is TRBJ1-2; D gene uncertain. The germline CDR1 and CDR2 sequences are MNHEY and SVGAGI. V lost 6 bases to trimming and J lost 4 bases, with 9 bases between them. The CDR3 contains 12 residues. The DNA for the CDR3 is TGTGCCAGCAGGAAAGCCGTCTATGGCTACACCTTC. This translates into CASRKAVYGYTF.

This chain links TRBV2 with TRBJ2-7; D is ambiguous. The length of the CDR3 is 13 residues. V lost 3 bases to trimming and J lost 3 bases, with 9 bases between them. Germline V lookup: CDR1 SNHLY, CDR2 FYNNEI. For the CDR3, the DNA is TGTGCCAGCAGTGAGGGCCTGATCTACGAGCAGTACTTC. This gives the protein CASSEGLIYEQYF.

This chain links TRBV19 with TRBJ2-7; tentative D call: TRBD2 (6 bases). V was cut by 6 bases and J by 2 bases, with 20 bases left in between. This CDR3 region has 16 residues. Looked up from germline, CDR1 is LNHDA and CDR2 is SQIVND (reference sequence). CDR3: CASRGNRGGRTYEQYF. The CDR3 DNA sequence: TGTGCCAGTAGGGGCAATCGGGGAGGCCGAACCTACGAGCAGTACTTC.

The chain joins TRBV20-1 to TRBJ2-7, with a possible D match to TRBD2 (6 bases). The CDR3 runs to 13 residues. V was shortened by 6 bases and J by 1 base, with 13 bases between the two germline ends. Per the germline V gene, CDR1 is DFQATT and CDR2 is SNEGSKA (reference sequence). CDR3 DNA: TGCAGTGCGAGTCAAGCGGGTTCCTACGAGCAGTACTTC. It translates to CSASQAGSYEQYF.

V usage is TRBV5-1 and J usage is TRBJ1-1, with D unclear. V was cut by 2 bases and J by 0 bases, with 8 bases left in between. Germline V gene lookup returns CDR1 SGHRS and CDR2 YFSETQ. The CDR3 loop spans 14 amino acids. The CDR3: CASSFRLMNTEAFF. CDR3 coding DNA: TGCGCCAGCAGCTTCCGCCTAATGAACACTGAAGCTTTCTTT.

The count of this clone is one. The chain is built from TRBV13 and TRBJ2-3; TRBD1 matches at 9 bases. After removal of 3 bases from V and 6 bases from J, the junction contained 4 bases not matched to a gene. This CDR3 region has 14 residues. Germline CDR1 PRHDT, CDR2 FYEKMQ (reference sequence). This chain's CDR3 is CASSLDRGADTQYF. The CDR3 DNA reads as TGTGCCAGCAGCTTGGACAGGGGTGCGGATACGCAGTATTTT.

The chain joins TRBV7-8 to TRBJ2-7, with a tentative D call TRBD2 (6 bases). The V end was cut by 5 bases, the J end by 2 bases, with 22 bases between. Germline assignment: CDR1 SGHVS and CDR2 FQNEAQ. The CDR3 has 17 amino acids. CDR3 coding DNA: TGTGCCAGCAGCACCAATGGAGGGTGGGGTACTGCCTACGAGCAGTACTTC. Its protein is CASSTNGGWGTAYEQYF.

This clone was recorded a few times. The V gene is TRBV1, the J gene TRBJ2-7; the table names TRBD2, a call not compared with the DNA. TRBV1 is a pseudogene segment. The CDR3 contains 15 residues. CDR3 residues: CTSSPGTSGSYEQYF. In DNA, the CDR3 is TGCACCAGCAGCCCCGGGACTAGCGGCTCCTACGAGCAGTACTTC.

The chain uses TRBV5-1 and TRBJ1-6, with TRBD1 matching 8 bases. The CDR3 spans 15 residues. Germline V gives CDR1 SGHRS, CDR2 YFSETQ. Losses at the gene ends were 0 bases for V and 10 bases for J; bases not matched to a gene: 6. The CDR3: CASSLGTGGNSPLHF. DNA of the CDR3: TGCGCCAGCAGCTTGGGTACAGGGGGAAACTCACCCCTCCACTTT.

The V gene is TRBV6-5, the J gene TRBJ1-6; unclear D gene. The CDR3 runs 13 residues. CDR1 is MNHEY, CDR2 SVGAGI, per germline. Trimming pared 6 bases from V and 9 bases from J, leaving 12 bases between. In nucleotides, the CDR3 is TGTGCCAGCAGGCCGCGGGAACTTTCACCCCTCCACTTT. Translated, it gives CASRPRELSPLHF.

The DNA for the CDR3 is TGTGCCAGCAGTTTACCAGGGACAGGAAACAATGAGCAGTTCTTC. Protein: CASSLPGTGNNEQFF. This chain uses TRBV28 with TRBJ2-1; 8 bases are shared with TRBD1. The trim removed 2 bases at V and 5 bases at J, leaving 5 bases unmatched. This CDR3 has 15 residues. Germline V gene lookup returns CDR1 MDHEN and CDR2 SYDVKM. Full variable domain (outside the CDR3, taken from reference TRBV28 and TRBJ2-1): DVKVTQSSRYLVKRTGEKVFLECVQDMDHENMFWYRQDPGLGLRLIYFSYDVKMKEKGDIPEGYSVSREKKERFSLILESASTNQTSMYLCASSLPGTGNNEQFFGPGTRLTVL.

The CDR3 DNA follows: TGTGCCAGCAGTGACTTCGACCAAGAGACCCAGTACTTC. It encodes CASSDFDQETQYF. The V and J genes are TRBV2 and TRBJ2-5; D unresolved. This CDR3 is 13 amino acids long. Trimming took off 3 bases at V and 0 bases at J, with 5 bases between the two ends. Germline V lookup: CDR1 SNHLY, CDR2 FYNNEI.

V usage is TRBV5-4 and J usage is TRBJ2-1; TRBD2 agrees at 10 bases. V was clipped by 4 bases and J by 0 bases; unmatched bases: 7. CDR3 length equals 17 residues. Germline-derived CDR1 and CDR2 are SGHNT and YYREEE (reference sequence). The CDR3 sequence: CASSTELAGRSYNEQFF. The CDR3 region has the DNA TGTGCCAGCAGCACCGAACTAGCGGGGCGCTCCTACAATGAGCAGTTCTTC. Full variable domain (outside the CDR3, taken from reference TRBV5-4 and TRBJ2-1): ETGVTQSPTHLIKTRGQQVTLRCSSQSGHNTVSWYQQALGQGPQFIFQYYREEENGRGNFPPRFSGLQFPNYSSELNVNALELDDSALYLCASSTELAGRSYNEQFFGPGTRLTVL.

This clone has only one observation. The CDR3 loop reads CASSPTMESTDTQYF. Written as DNA, the CDR3 is TGTGCCAGCAGCCCAACCATGGAGAGCACAGATACGCAGTATTTT. This chain joins TRBV7-3 and TRBJ2-3; D remains ambiguous. The V and J ends lost 5 bases and 0 bases respectively, with 12 bases between them. The CDR3 sequence is 15 residues long. Germline V gives CDR1 SGHTA, CDR2 FQGTGA.

This clone was seen more than once but under ten times. The J gene is TRBJ1-3, the V gene TRBV27; TRBD1 matches 7 bases. This CDR3 is built from 15 residues. After removal of 7 bases from V and 4 bases from J, the junction contained 10 bases not matched to a gene. Germline V lookup: CDR1 MNHEY, CDR2 SMNVEV (reference sequence). CDR3 sequence reads: CASKFAAGQGNTIYF. Here the CDR3 DNA reads TGTGCCAGCAAGTTCGCGGCGGGACAGGGAAACACCATATATTTT.

This clone was seen a handful of times. The chain joins TRBV27 to TRBJ1-2, with D possibly TRBD1 on 6 matching bases. The CDR3 loop spans 14 amino acids. Germline CDR1 MNHEY, CDR2 SMNVEV (reference sequence). Between the trimmed V and J ends, which lost 6 bases and 5 bases, there was a span of 16 bases. The CDR3 protein is CASSPNRARYGYTF. In nucleotides, the CDR3 is TGTGCCAGCAGCCCGAACAGGGCTCGATATGGCTACACCTTC.

This chain connects TRBV2 to TRBJ2-7; 10 nucleotides agree with TRBD2. The CDR3 has 13 amino acids. The V gene's germline CDR1 is SNHLY and CDR2 FYNNEI. V lost 6 bases, J lost 7 bases, and 6 bases stayed unmatched. The CDR3 nucleotides read TGTGCCAGCAGCGCGGGACTAGCGTTTGAGCAGTACTTC. Its protein product is CASSAGLAFEQYF.